This TCR beta chain was retrieved from a study of shared clonotypes between healthy human individuals. Background on the study: The donors, a couple of women and a few men, were aged 18 to 49.

Comment on this clone: Antigen specificity is unknown.

CD8 memory fractions consisted of CD45RO+ and CCR7-negative CD45RA+ TemRA cells together. This table comes from immunoSEQ multiplex PCR, and its TCRdb copy is limited to in-frame clones, with some not included. The data show under 80,000 clones, 62% seen once. General study points: Among donors, the sharing of clonotypes was expected to be influenced by sequencing depth.

The sequenced sample was memory CD8+ T cells sorted from blood. Subset noted: CD45RO+ cells pooled with CCR7-negative TemRA cells. The TCR sequence derives from a young man in good health.

The CDR3 bases are TGTGCCAGCAGCGCGCCGGGACAGGCCTACGAGCAGTACTTC. The encoded protein is CASSAPGQAYEQYF. The rearrangement links TRBV7-8 to TRBJ2-7; 8 nucleotides match TRBD1. The CDR3 consists of 14 residues. Germline CDR1 SGHVS, CDR2 FQNEAQ. V lost 5 bases and J lost 2; bases outside the gene matches: 5.